The 13 T cell receptor beta chains below were found in one sample sequenced in a study of post-analysis software for immune sequencing data. Findings and limits, study-wide: When patients were compared with controls, 4 or 5 TRBV segments were more frequent, TRBV5-6, TRBV5-1 and TRBV20-1 among them.

Unique molecular identifiers were carried by the TCR beta cDNA libraries. TCRdb called the PCR reads again in MiXCR, with one record for every CDR3 protein. The sample comprises 700,000 to 900,000 distinct CDR3 sequences, around 46% of which are singletons, and approximately 4.4% rests with the top ten. Their antigens are not known. Material: blood. These TCRs come from a girl aged 5-17 years with multiple sclerosis.

This rearrangement joins TRBV20-1 to TRBJ2-5, with 14 nucleotides matching TRBD2. The J call may not be correct, given that the DNA end is closer to TRBJ2-7. In germline, CDR1 is DFQATT, CDR2 SNEGSKA (reference sequence). The CDR3 loop spans 14 amino acids. The CDR3 spells CSATTSGRVNEQYF. Written as DNA, the CDR3 is TGCAGTGCAACGACTAGCGGGAGGGTAAACGAGCAGTACTTC.

The chain employs TRBV7-9 and TRBJ1-6; D is perhaps TRBD1 (5 bases). The CDR3 consists of 14 residues. The germline V gene encodes CDR1 SEHNR and CDR2 FQNEAQ (reference sequence). V was trimmed by 5 bases and J by 7 bases, leaving 12 bases between them. The CDR3 DNA sequence: TGTGCCAGCAGCCGGGACCTCGAGAATTCACCCCTCCACTTT. Translated: CASSRDLENSPLHF. The full variable domain, rest sourced from reference TRBV7-9 and TRBJ1-6, is DTGVSQNPRHKITKRGQNVTFRCDPISEHNRLYWYRQTLGQGPEFLTYFQNEAQLEKSRLLSDRFSAERPKGSFSTLEIQRTEQGDSAMYLCASSRDLENSPLHFGNGTRLTVT.

The table lists this clonotype with a count of one. V and J are TRBV14 and TRBJ2-7, with D maybe TRBD2 (5 bases). The germline V gene encodes CDR1 SGHDN and CDR2 FVKESK. The V end was cut by 3 bases, the J end by 7 bases, with 22 bases between. CDR3 length: 16 amino acids. The CDR3 is CASSHPVGSRRGEQYF. The CDR3, as DNA: TGTGCCAGCAGCCACCCGGTGGGGAGTCGTAGAGGGGAGCAGTACTTC.

This clonotype was counted once. This chain joins TRBV29-1 and TRBJ2-1; 10 bases are a match to TRBD2. V trimming: 1 base; J trimming: 7 bases; junction bases outside the gene matches: 7. This CDR3 has 15 residues. Germline-derived CDR1 and CDR2 are SQVTM and ANQGSEA. As DNA, the CDR3 is TGCAGCGTTGAAGTGGGGCTAGCGGGAGCGAATGAGCAGTTCTTC. This gives the protein CSVEVGLAGANEQFF.

In this sample, this clonotype turned up once. V and J are TRBV20-1 and TRBJ2-3; 7 positions match TRBD1. The CDR3 contains 15 residues. The J segment lost 2 bases and the V segment lost 0 bases, leaving 5 bases of the junction unmatched. In germline, CDR1 is DFQATT, CDR2 SNEGSKA (reference sequence). This CDR3 reads CSARDGGQPTDTQYF. In DNA form, the CDR3 reads TGCAGTGCTAGAGATGGGGGACAGCCCACAGATACGCAGTATTTT.

This clonotype has just a few counts. The rearrangement uses TRBV29-1 and TRBJ2-4, with 8 bases that match TRBD1. The DNA matches TRBJ2-7 better at its end, which makes the J call doubtful. The CDR3 spans 15 residues. Germline V gene data show CDR1 as SQVTM and CDR2 as ANQGSEA. The CDR3 protein is CSVEGPRTGQNEQYF. CDR3 sequence (DNA): TGCAGCGTTGAAGGCCCCCGGACAGGGCAAAACGAGCAGTACTTC.

V and J are TRBV7-2 and TRBJ2-7; possible D gene TRBD2, 6 bases. CDR3 length: 15 residues. V lost 5 bases and J 4 bases, leaving 18 bases between the germline ends. Germline V lookup: CDR1 SGHTA, CDR2 FQGNSA. The DNA of the CDR3 is TGTGCCAGCAGCCGGCGGGACTTCACTCCTTACGAGCAGTACTTC. Residues: CASSRRDFTPYEQYF. The full variable domain, in which reference TRBV7-2 and TRBJ2-7 provide the parts outside the CDR3, is GAGVSQSPSNKVTEKGKDVELRCDPISGHTALYWYRQSLGQGLEFLIYFQGNSAPDKSGLPSDRFSAERTGGSVSTLTIQRTQQEDSAVYLCASSRRDFTPYEQYFGPGTRLTVT.

This clonotype was detected only a few times. The chain recombines TRBV12-3 or TRBV12-4 with TRBJ1-1, with D unresolved. The CDR3 is 14 residues long. V was pared by 8 bases and J by 2 bases, with 15 bases between. The CDR3 coding sequence is TGTGCCAGCCGCAAGGGATGGGAAAACACTGAAGCTTTCTTT. Amino acid sequence: CASRKGWENTEAFF.

V usage is TRBV12-3 or TRBV12-4 and J usage is TRBJ2-1; no clear D gene. CDR3 length: 12 residues. With 6 bases removed from V and 4 bases from J, the gap between germline ends came to 7 bases. CDR3 in amino acids: CASSGLYNEQFF. CDR3 in DNA: TGTGCCAGCAGCGGCCTTTACAATGAGCAGTTCTTC.

This chain joins TRBV27 and TRBJ1-5, with TRBD1 matching over 9 bases. The CDR3 has 15 residues. The V gene end was trimmed by 5 bases and the J gene end by 6 bases; junction bases not matched to a gene: 8. CDR1 is MNHEY, CDR2 SMNVEV, per germline (reference sequence). This CDR3 is CASSPRGTGSQPQHF. The DNA for the CDR3 is TGTGCCAGCAGTCCTCGGGGGACAGGGTCTCAGCCCCAGCATTTT.

The J gene is TRBJ2-1, the V gene TRBV5-1; tentative D call: TRBD2 (5 bases). CDR1 is SGHRS and CDR2 is YFSETQ in the germline V gene. Between the trimmed V and J ends, which lost 2 bases and 6 bases, there was a span of 18 bases. The CDR3 consists of 16 residues. CDR3 sequence reads: CASSFSGLAPSNEQFF. The DNA for the CDR3 is TGCGCCAGCAGCTTCAGTGGTCTAGCCCCTAGCAATGAGCAGTTCTTC.

The V call is TRBV5-1, the J call TRBJ2-1, with a possible D match to TRBD2 (6 bases). There are 15 residues in the CDR3. From germline, CDR1 is SGHRS and CDR2 YFSETQ. Trimming shortened V by 2 bases and J by 3 bases, and 12 bases separated the two germline ends. CDR3 coding DNA: TGCGCCAGCAGCTTAGGGGACTTTCTCTACAATGAGCAGTTCTTC. It is translated as CASSLGDFLYNEQFF. Looking up the rest from reference TRBV5-1 and TRBJ2-1 gives the full variable domain: KAGVTQTPRYLIKTRGQQVTLSCSPISGHRSVSWYQQTPGQGLQFLFEYFSETQRNKGNFPGRFSGRQFSNSRSEMNVSTLELGDSALYLCASSLGDFLYNEQFFGPGTRLTVL.

The chain links TRBV6-5 to TRBJ2-3, with 8 bases fitting TRBD2. With V trimmed by 6 bases and J by 1 base, 6 bases remained unmatched. Germline CDR1 is MNHEY and CDR2 is SVGAGI. The CDR3 runs to 15 residues. The CDR3 region has the DNA TGTGCCAGCAGCTCAGCGGGAGACCGCACAGATACGCAGTATTTT. This sequence encodes CASSSAGDRTDTQYF.